The entry below describes one T cell receptor (beta chain). Its recognized antigen is unknown. It has no much larger one-base neighbor in the sample; base qualities were not kept. This sample was included in a study of ipilimumab plus nivolumab after autologous stem cell transplantation (dated by TCRdb to the early 2020s). For context, the study as a whole: A median of 5 ipilimumab doses and fewer than ten nivolumab doses was received by trial patients. Included in the myeloma cohort were high-risk transplant-naive patients as well as patients relapsing within 3 years of a first autologous transplant. Patients undergoing autologous transplant for high-risk diffuse large B cell lymphoma, mature T cell lymphoma, or multiple myeloma were enrolled in the trial. The intent-to-treat population of the trial was made up of a few dozen patients.

Starting 14 to 28 days after the autologous transplant, patients began checkpoint therapy, which included ipilimumab at 1 mg/kg intravenously on day 1 of selected weeks. Nivolumab was given at 3 mg/kg intravenously on day 1 of weeks 1, 4, 7, 10, and every two weeks through week 26. Combined checkpoint inhibition with ipilimumab and nivolumab as consolidation after autologous stem cell transplantation was tested in a Phase Ib clinical trial. Library preparation used the immunoSEQ multiplex PCR assay. Imported from immuneACCESS, the table was reduced by TCRdb to in-frame sequences with V and J called. These copies leave out some clones; in studies compared against another copy, an unresolved V gene accounts for under half, and the cause of the remainder is not known. Across this sample there are 43,000 or so clones, with about 88% seen only once. The ten largest clones represent about 0.88% of the sample.

The CDR3 runs 16 residues from the cysteine to the phenylalanine. Only CDR3 DNA is held: 48 bases, read in frame from base 1. V lost 0 bases and J lost 3 bases, and the count of bases not matched to a germline gene is 7. According to the germline V gene, CDR1 reads MNHEY and CDR2 reads SVGAGI. What the authors observed across the whole study: According to the authors, a biologic rationale for studying the approach further came from T cell receptor repertoire, regulatory T cell phenotype and gut microbiota profiles. The authors concluded that, as post-transplant consolidation, combined checkpoint inhibition appeared tolerable.

This TCR derives from a male donor with multiple myeloma. Here the sequenced sample was PBMCs, taken in a trial of ipilimumab plus nivolumab as post-transplant consolidation. The receptor chain draws on TRBV6-5 and TRBJ1-1; 7 of the junction bases match TRBD1. The CDR3 amino acid sequence is: CASSYSPDRVDTEAFF. In nucleotides, the sequence is TGTGCCAGCAGTTACTCCCCCGACAGGGTTGACACTGAAGCTTTCTTT.